Below are 25 T cell receptor beta chains sequenced from a single sample in a study of identifying expanded T cells in peripheral blood. TCRdb's copy holds only in-frame clones and misses some; the assay was immunoSEQ multiplex PCR. Among approximately 90,000 clones listed, around 88% were seen once. Material: blood. The receptors come from a person aged 18 to 70 in good health.

The chain uses TRBV4-1 and TRBJ2-7; D tentatively fits TRBD1 or TRBD2 (6 bases each). V was shortened by 1 base and J by 1 base, with 17 bases between the two germline ends. The CDR3 contains 17 residues. Germline lookup yields CDR1 MGHRA and CDR2 YSYEKL. CDR3 amino acids: CASSQGPGGSASYEQYF. The DNA of the CDR3 is TGCGCCAGCAGCCAAGGGCCCGGGGGCAGCGCTTCCTACGAGCAGTACTTC.

This clone occurred a few times. The chain combines TRBV4-1 with TRBJ1-1; no clear D gene. Looked up from germline, CDR1 is MGHRA and CDR2 is YSYEKL. V gave up 0 bases and J gave up 8 bases, with 7 bases separating them. This CDR3 contains 12 residues. DNA for the CDR3: TGCGCCAGCAGCCAAGATTATGCCGAAGCTTTCTTT. Amino acids: CASSQDYAEAFF.

J is TRBJ1-2 and V is TRBV10-3, with D unclear. CDR3 length equals 18 residues. The V end lost 10 bases, the J end lost 0 bases, and 27 bases lay between the germline ends. CDR1 and CDR2 (germline): ENHRY, SYGVKD. CDR3 DNA: TGTGCCAGCCGATCGGACGGATCTGACATTTTGTCTAACTATGGCTACACCTTC. Amino acid sequence: CASRSDGSDILSNYGYTF.

The count of this clone is one. The chain carries TRBV9 and TRBJ1-1; 7 bases match TRBD1. Germline V gives CDR1 SGDLS, CDR2 YYNGEE. With V trimmed by 4 bases and J by 4 bases, 19 bases remained unmatched. This CDR3 contains 18 residues. The CDR3 DNA reads as TGTGCCAGCAGCCTGGCAGGGGGTCTTCATGGTTTTGGCACTGAAGCTTTCTTT. Amino acid sequence: CASSLAGGLHGFGTEAFF.

The CDR3 reads CASSSPRQGNTEAFF. CDR3 sequence (DNA): TGCGCCAGCAGCTCCCCCAGACAGGGGAACACTGAAGCTTTCTTT. The chain carries TRBV5-1 and TRBJ1-1; TRBD1 agrees at 7 bases. The V and J ends lost 3 bases and 1 base, in that order; junction bases with no gene match: 6. Germline CDR1 and CDR2: SGHRS and YFSETQ. CDR3 size: 15 residues.

V is TRBV7-2 and J is TRBJ1-2, with D unresolved. Trimming cost V 5 bases and J 8 bases, with 18 bases left between them. The CDR3 is 14 residues long. Germline V gene lookup returns CDR1 SGHTA and CDR2 FQGNSA. In nucleotides, the CDR3 is TGTGCCAGCAGCCTAAACATGGGGAGAGAGGGCTACACCTTC. Protein sequence: CASSLNMGREGYTF.

V gene TRBV7-9 combines with J gene TRBJ2-1; the match to TRBD1 covers 7 bases. Germline-derived CDR1 and CDR2 are SEHNR and FQNEAQ (reference sequence). There are 14 residues in the CDR3. J gave up 7 bases and V 5 bases, and 8 bases lay outside the gene matches. CDR3 nucleotides: TGTGCCAGCAGCGTGGGACAGCTAAGGAATGAGCAGTTCTTC. This codes for CASSVGQLRNEQFF.

This chain links TRBV7-3 with TRBJ1-1, with a weak D call TRBD1 (6 bases). The ends were cut back, 4 bases at V and 4 bases at J, with 10 bases in the middle. The CDR3 contains 13 residues. Germline CDR1 and CDR2: SGHTA and FQGTGA. Here the CDR3 reads CASSSGVRTEAFF. Here the CDR3 DNA reads TGTGCCAGCAGCTCAGGGGTTCGCACTGAAGCTTTCTTT.

This chain joins TRBV12-5 and TRBJ1-3, with unresolved D. Trimming took 6 bases from V and 4 from J, leaving 7 bases between them. Looked up from germline, CDR1 is LGHNT and CDR2 is FRNRAP. The CDR3 is made up of 12 amino acids. CDR3 loop: CASGRNGNTIYF. The CDR3 region has the DNA TGTGCTAGTGGGAGGAACGGAAACACCATATATTTT. The full variable domain, rest sourced from reference TRBV12-5 and TRBJ1-3, is DARVTQTPRHKVTEMGQEVTMRCQPILGHNTVFWYRQTMMQGLELLAYFRNRAPLDDSGMPKDRFSAEMPDATLATLKIQPSEPRDSAVYFCASGRNGNTIYFGEGSWLTVV.

This chain links TRBV27 with TRBJ2-7, with a possible D match to TRBD2 (5 bases). Trimming removed 6 bases at V and 0 bases at J, with 9 bases between. The germline V gene encodes CDR1 MNHEY and CDR2 SMNVEV (reference sequence). This CDR3 contains 13 residues. The CDR3 reads CASSRSGSYEQYF. The DNA for the CDR3 is TGTGCCAGCAGCCGCAGCGGCTCCTACGAGCAGTACTTC.

The chain links TRBV30 to TRBJ1-1; D remains ambiguous. CDR3 length: 11 residues. Per germline, CDR1 GTSNPN and CDR2 SVGIG (reference sequence). Trimming removed 6 bases at V and 2 bases at J, with 7 bases between. Written as DNA, the CDR3 is TGTGCCTGCCGATTAAACACTGAAGCTTTCTTT. Its translation: CACRLNTEAFF. Combining the CDR3 with reference TRBV30 and TRBJ1-1 gives the whole variable domain SQTIHQWPATLVQPVGSPLSLECTVEGTSNPNLYWYRQAAGRGLQLLFYSVGIGQISSEVPQNLSASRPQDRQFILSSKKLLLSDSGFYLCACRLNTEAFFGQGTRLTVV.

The V gene is TRBV2, the J gene TRBJ2-1; D perhaps matches TRBD1 (6 bases). The length of the CDR3 is 17 residues. V lost 6 bases to trimming and J lost 6 bases, with 24 bases between them. From germline, CDR1 is SNHLY and CDR2 FYNNEI. Here the CDR3 reads CASRPRQDSELGNEQFF. In nucleotides, the CDR3 is TGTGCCAGCAGGCCCAGACAGGATTCGGAATTGGGCAATGAGCAGTTCTTC.

This chain uses TRBV5-1 with TRBJ1-1; 7 bases fit TRBD1. Germline CDR1 is SGHRS and CDR2 is YFSETQ. J gave up 5 bases and V 0 bases, and 4 bases lay outside the gene matches. The CDR3 spans 14 residues. Here the CDR3 DNA reads TGCGCCAGCAGCTTGGGACAGGGAGGAACTGAAGCTTTCTTT. This translates into CASSLGQGGTEAFF.

This clone appeared a few times. The chain employs TRBV6-5 and TRBJ2-2; D unclear. CDR1 is MNHEY, CDR2 SVGAGI, per germline. The CDR3 consists of 13 residues. V was trimmed by 4 bases and J by 4 bases, leaving 7 bases between them. The CDR3 bases are TGTGCCAGCAGTTCGCCCATCACCGGGGAGCTGTTTTTT. It specifies CASSSPITGELFF.

The chain combines TRBV6-5 with TRBJ1-1, with D tentatively TRBD1 (5 bases). Trimming took off 6 bases at V and 11 bases at J, with 22 bases between the two ends. CDR3 size: 14 residues. Germline V lookup: CDR1 MNHEY, CDR2 SVGAGI. CDR3 sequence reads: CASSPGSTAGVAFF. As DNA, the CDR3 is TGTGCCAGCAGCCCCGGCTCCACCGCGGGGGTGGCTTTCTTT.

The rearrangement joins TRBV7-9 to TRBJ2-2; D possibly corresponds to TRBD2 (5 bases). The CDR3 consists of 15 residues. Trimming removed 1 base from V and 2 bases from J, with 8 bases in between. Germline assignment: CDR1 SEHNR and CDR2 FQNEAQ (reference sequence). The CDR3 DNA reads TGTGCCAGCAGCTTAGGGACTTTCAACACCGGGGAGCTGTTTTTT. This codes for CASSLGTFNTGELFF. Full variable domain (rest looked up from reference TRBV7-9 and TRBJ2-2): DTGVSQNPRHKITKRGQNVTFRCDPISEHNRLYWYRQTLGQGPEFLTYFQNEAQLEKSRLLSDRFSAERPKGSFSTLEIQRTEQGDSAMYLCASSLGTFNTGELFFGEGSRLTVL.

CDR3 sequence: CASSLGRLEDTQYF. For the CDR3, the DNA is TGCGCCAGCAGCTTGGGGCGGTTAGAAGATACGCAGTATTTT. The rearrangement links TRBV5-1 to TRBJ2-3; D is uncertain. The CDR3 consists of 14 residues. With 0 bases removed from V and 5 bases from J, the gap between germline ends came to 10 bases. Per the germline V gene, CDR1 is SGHRS and CDR2 is YFSETQ.

V gene TRBV5-6 combines with J gene TRBJ1-3; D unresolved. Germline values: CDR1 SGHDT, CDR2 YYEEEE. This CDR3 is 17 amino acids long. V lost 2 bases and J 2 bases, leaving 17 bases between the germline ends. The chain's CDR3 is CASSFHLGYVAGNTIYF. For the CDR3, the DNA is TGTGCCAGCAGCTTCCACCTGGGGTACGTTGCTGGAAACACCATATATTTT. The complete variable domain, with remaining parts taken from reference TRBV5-6 and TRBJ1-3, reads DAGVTQSPTHLIKTRGQQVTLRCSPKSGHDTVSWYQQALGQGPQFIFQYYEEEERQRGNFPDRFSGHQFPNYSSELNVNALLLGDSALYLCASSFHLGYVAGNTIYFGEGSWLTVV.

This rearrangement joins TRBV7-3 to TRBJ2-7, with D possibly matching TRBD1 (5 bases). The germline V gene encodes CDR1 SGHTA and CDR2 FQGTGA. There are 18 residues in the CDR3. With 1 base removed from V and 4 bases from J, the gap between germline ends came to 23 bases. In DNA form, the CDR3 reads TGTGCCAGCAGCTTAAAGGCCGCGACAGAAATTTACCCATACGAGCAGTACTTC. Its protein is CASSLKAATEIYPYEQYF. Based on the CDR3 plus reference TRBV7-3 and TRBJ2-7, the full variable domain is GAGVSQTPSNKVTEKGKYVELRCDPISGHTALYWYRQSLGQGPEFLIYFQGTGAADDSGLPNDRFFAVRPEGSVSTLKIQRTERGDSAVYLCASSLKAATEIYPYEQYFGPGTRLTVT.

The chain has TRBV5-4 and TRBJ2-7; 7 bases align to TRBD2. Per the germline V gene, CDR1 is SGHNT and CDR2 is YYREEE (reference sequence). This CDR3 has 17 residues. The J segment lost 0 bases and the V segment lost 3 bases, leaving 12 bases of the junction unmatched. CDR3 DNA sequence: TGTGCCAGCAGCTCCCGGGATCGTCGCGGGAGCTCCTACGAGCAGTACTTC. Its translation is CASSSRDRRGSSYEQYF.

This clone has a handful of counts. J is TRBJ1-6 and V is TRBV5-4; D call uncertain. The CDR3 length is 15 residues. Per germline, CDR1 SGHNT and CDR2 YYREEE (reference sequence). V was trimmed by 4 bases and J by 9 bases, leaving 17 bases between them. CDR3: CASSSYTLPGSPLHF. The CDR3 DNA reads as TGTGCCAGCAGCAGCTACACATTACCGGGTTCACCCCTCCACTTT.

The rearrangement joins TRBV4-3 to TRBJ2-4; 7 nucleotides match TRBD1. V was pared by 0 bases and J by 14 bases, with 7 bases of the junction left unmatched. This CDR3 is built from 13 residues. Germline V gives CDR1 LGHNA, CDR2 YSLEER. CDR3 in amino acids: CASSQDSGQEEYF. The CDR3 DNA reads as TGCGCCAGCAGCCAAGATTCAGGACAGGAGGAGTACTTC.

This chain links TRBV27 with TRBJ1-2; D is possibly TRBD1 (5 bases). The CDR3 length is 15 residues. V lost 6 bases, J lost 0 bases, and 14 bases lay in between. Germline CDR1 MNHEY, CDR2 SMNVEV (reference sequence). This CDR3 reads CASRGEGVPNYGYTF. The CDR3 nucleotides read TGTGCCAGCAGGGGGGAAGGAGTTCCTAACTATGGCTACACCTTC.

This chain uses TRBV4-3 with TRBJ1-3, with 7 bases identical to TRBD1. CDR3 size: 16 residues. Germline V CDR1 and CDR2: LGHNA, YSLEER. V was clipped by 0 bases and J by 1 base; unmatched bases: 3. The CDR3 nucleotides read TGCGCCAGCAGCCAAGATCTGACAGGGTCTGGAAACACCATATATTTT. Protein: CASSQDLTGSGNTIYF.

The chain uses TRBV5-1 and TRBJ1-4; D perhaps matches TRBD1 (5 bases). Trimming stripped 0 bases from V and 7 bases from J, with 10 bases between. Germline-derived CDR1 and CDR2 are SGHRS and YFSETQ. The CDR3 is 14 amino acids. CDR3 bases: TGCGCCAGCAGCTTGGTTCAGGGAGGTGAAAAACTGTTTTTT. Translated, it gives CASSLVQGGEKLFF.